The rows below give T cell receptor beta chains drawn from one sample of a study of T cell repertoires in cytomegalovirus infection. TCRdb passed the reads through MiXCR, listing each CDR3 protein once. The repertoire holds about 700,000 distinct CDR3 sequences, roughly 36% seen once, with 15% to 20% in the top ten. The antigens these receptors bind are not known. Sample: cultured PBMCs, taken from culture after CMV antigen stimulation. The receptors shown here come from a human donor in good health (CMV status not recorded). Some clones in this sample may be carry-over from other donors' samples. CDR3s include the opening cysteine and the closing phenylalanine or tryptophan. The order of the fields is V gene, J gene, clone size, D gene, CDR3 protein, CDR3 DNA. D genes are given only for firm matches. Clone size is given for some rows only: seen once, a few or many times, or a class if the clone is expanded.

V: TRBV20-1
J: TRBJ2-5
size: NA
D: TRBD1
CDR3: CSASGTADQETQYF
DNA: TGCAGTGCTAGCGGGACAGCCGACCAAGAGACCCAGTACTTC

V: TRBV7-6
J: TRBJ2-7
size: few
D: NA
CDR3: CASSSSPAFYEQYF
DNA: TGTGCCAGCAGCTCAAGCCCTGCCTTTTACGAGCAGTACTTC

V: TRBV7-9
J: TRBJ2-7
size: many
D: NA
CDR3: CASSSEGGYEQYF
DNA: TGTGCCAGCAGCTCTGAGGGGGGCTACGAGCAGTACTTC

V: TRBV27
J: TRBJ1-2
size: NA
D: NA
CDR3: CASSFREGSSGYTF
DNA: TGTGCCAGCAGTTTCAGGGAGGGAAGCAGTGGCTACACCTTC

V: TRBV6-5
J: TRBJ2-7
size: NA
D: TRBD1
CDR3: CASSYRDRGHYEQYF
DNA: TGTGCCAGCAGTTACCGGGACAGGGGGCACTACGAGCAGTACTTC

V: TRBV12-3/TRBV12-4
J: TRBJ1-3
size: few
D: NA
CDR3: CASSRAEGNTIYF
DNA: TGTGCCAGTAGCAGGGCAGAAGGAAACACCATATATTTT

V: TRBV29-1
J: TRBJ2-3
size: NA
D: NA
CDR3: CSVELGEGTDTQYF
DNA: TGCAGCGTTGAATTGGGCGAGGGCACAGATACGCAGTATTTT

V: TRBV7-4
J: TRBJ1-2
size: NA
D: NA
CDR3: CASSLEYPRNYGHTF
DNA: TGTGCCAGCAGCTTAGAATACCCAAGGAACTATGGCCACACCTTC

V: TRBV9
J: TRBJ2-5
size: few
D: TRBD2
CDR3: CASSVGLAGLETQYF
DNA: TGTGCCAGCAGCGTAGGACTAGCGGGACTCGAGACCCAGTACTTC

V: TRBV4-1
J: TRBJ1-4
size: NA
D: NA
CDR3: CASSQATEGSNEKLFF
DNA: TGCGCCAGCAGCCAAGCTACAGAGGGGAGTAATGAAAAACTGTTTTTT

V: TRBV19
J: TRBJ1-1
size: NA
D: NA
CDR3: CASSPMWAEAFF
DNA: TGTGCCAGTAGCCCCATGTGGGCTGAAGCTTTCTTT

V: TRBV11-1
J: TRBJ1-6
size: NA
D: TRBD1
CDR3: CASSSGTALPLHF
DNA: TGTGCCAGCAGCTCCGGGACAGCATTACCCCTCCACTTT

V: TRBV6-2/TRBV6-3
J: TRBJ2-3
size: NA
D: NA
CDR3: CASSYRTGDATDTQYF
DNA: TGTGCCAGCAGTTATCGAACGGGGGACGCCACAGATACGCAGTATTTT

V: TRBV6-1
J: TRBJ2-3
size: NA
D: NA
CDR3: CASSESRRQATDTQYF
DNA: TGTGCCAGCAGTGAATCCCGCCGGCAGGCCACAGATACGCAGTATTTT

V: TRBV20-1
J: TRBJ2-3
size: NA
D: TRBD2
CDR3: CRGTAGGPTDTQYF
DNA: TGCAGGGGCACGGCGGGGGGCCCCACAGATACGCAGTATTTT

V: TRBV20-1
J: TRBJ1-6
size: few
D: TRBD1
CDR3: CSADGQGDSPLHF
DNA: TGCAGTGCTGATGGACAGGGGGATTCACCCCTCCACTTT

V: TRBV12-3/TRBV12-4
J: TRBJ1-3
size: few
D: TRBD1
CDR3: CASSWRQGAGRGGFSGNTIYF
DNA: TGTGCCAGCAGCTGGCGACAGGGGGCTGGTAGGGGCGGTTTCTCTGGAAACACCATATATTTT

V: TRBV6-2/TRBV6-3
J: TRBJ2-3
size: few
D: NA
CDR3: CASSTSGGGTDTQYF
DNA: TGTGCCAGCAGTACCAGCGGAGGCGGCACAGATACGCAGTATTTT

V: TRBV6-2/TRBV6-3
J: TRBJ1-1
size: NA
D: TRBD1
CDR3: CASRPGQTFAEAFF
DNA: TGTGCCAGCAGGCCGGGACAGACTTTCGCTGAAGCTTTCTTT

V: TRBV27
J: TRBJ2-7
size: NA
D: NA
CDR3: CASSFVQGYNEQYF
DNA: TGTGCCAGCAGTTTTGTACAGGGTTACAACGAGCAGTACTTC

V: TRBV5-1
J: TRBJ1-1
size: NA
D: NA
CDR3: CASSPKLLTEAFF
DNA: TGCGCCAGCAGCCCGAAGCTACTCACTGAAGCTTTCTTT

V: TRBV29-1
J: TRBJ1-6
size: NA
D: TRBD1
CDR3: CSVSTGDSPLHF
DNA: TGCAGCGTGTCGACAGGGGATTCACCCCTCCACTTT

V: TRBV11-2
J: TRBJ2-3
size: NA
D: TRBD1
CDR3: CASSHGQGGTDTQYF
DNA: TGTGCCAGCAGCCATGGACAGGGGGGCACAGATACGCAGTATTTT

V: TRBV12-5
J: TRBJ2-5
size: NA
D: TRBD2
CDR3: CASGGTSGPIQETQYF
DNA: TGTGCTAGTGGTGGGACTAGCGGGCCTATACAAGAGACCCAGTACTTC

V: TRBV7-6
J: TRBJ2-5
size: few
D: NA
CDR3: CASSLGTSGRQTQYF
DNA: TGTGCCAGCAGCTTAGGCACTAGTGGGCGTCAGACCCAGTACTTC

V: TRBV27
J: TRBJ2-5
size: NA
D: TRBD2
CDR3: CASSYTSVGTQYF
DNA: TGTGCCAGCAGTTACACTAGCGTCGGGACCCAGTACTTC

V: TRBV6-6
J: TRBJ2-1
size: NA
D: TRBD2
CDR3: CASSYSVAGLYNEQFF
DNA: TGTGCCAGCAGTTACTCGGTAGCGGGGTTGTACAATGAGCAGTTCTTC

V: TRBV27
J: TRBJ2-1
size: NA
D: NA
CDR3: CASRMGVGDNEQFF
DNA: TGTGCCAGCAGGATGGGTGTTGGGGACAATGAGCAGTTCTTC

V: TRBV6-2/TRBV6-3
J: TRBJ1-1
size: NA
D: NA
CDR3: CASSPPGKAFF
DNA: TGTGCCAGCAGTCCCCCCGGGAAAGCTTTCTTT

V: TRBV6-4
J: TRBJ2-5
size: few
D: TRBD2
CDR3: CASSEEASGGETQYF
DNA: TGTGCCAGCAGTGAGGAGGCTAGCGGGGGTGAGACCCAGTACTTC

V: TRBV4-3
J: TRBJ2-3
size: NA
D: NA
CDR3: CASSLQQGFGDTQYF
DNA: TGCGCCAGCAGCCTACAACAGGGATTTGGAGATACGCAGTATTTT

V: TRBV7-2
J: TRBJ2-5
size: many
D: TRBD1
CDR3: CASSPGQAETQYF
DNA: TGTGCCAGCAGCCCGGGACAGGCAGAGACCCAGTACTTC

V: TRBV5-6
J: TRBJ1-6
size: NA
D: NA
CDR3: CASSEKTFFGSPLHF
DNA: TGTGCCAGCAGCGAAAAGACATTCTTTGGGTCACCCCTCCACTTT

V: TRBV20-1
J: TRBJ2-1
size: few
D: TRBD2
CDR3: CSAGGLAPNGNEQFF
DNA: TGCAGTGCTGGGGGACTAGCCCCGAACGGCAATGAGCAGTTCTTC